Listed below are T cell receptor beta chains from one sample, sequenced in a study of response to subunit inactivated influenza vaccine. TCRdb used MiXCR to reprocess the RT-PCR reads, holding one entry per CDR3 protein. The sample records 710,000 or so distinct CDR3 sequences, 15% to 18% being singletons. Source: PBMCs from blood, taken 11 to 12 days after vaccination. The receptors shown here come from a man between 50 and 59 years old who received an inactivated influenza vaccine. Each CDR3 is given with its conserved first and last residue. A D gene is named only where the DNA matches it firmly. Rows give clone size only sometimes, using once, few, many, or a class for an expanded clone.

j_call clone_size d_call v_call cdr3_length cdr3_aa cdr3_nt
TRBJ1-5 many TRBD1 TRBV12-3/TRBV12-4 15 CASRRGQYSNQPQHF TGTGCCAGCAGGCGGGGACAGTATAGCAATCAGCCCCAGCATTTT
TRBJ2-1 few TRBD2 TRBV20-1 14 CSATGAGAGNEQFF TGCAGTGCTACCGGAGCGGGAGCCGGCAATGAGCAGTTCTTC
TRBJ2-5 . TRBD2 TRBV11-2 17 CASSLGQTSGGPDTQYF TGTGCCAGCAGCTTGGGCCAGACTAGCGGGGGGCCTGATACCCAGTACTTC
TRBJ2-7 few TRBD2 TRBV3-1 14 CASTTSGSHGEQYF TGTGCCAGCACAACTAGCGGGAGCCACGGCGAGCAGTACTTC
TRBJ1-6 few . TRBV4-3 16 CASSQHDGDYNSPLHF TGCGCCAGCAGCCAACACGACGGTGACTATAATTCACCCCTCCACTTT
TRBJ2-7 few . TRBV6-1 17 CASRRSKGDLQPYEQYF TGTGCCAGCAGACGGTCAAAAGGGGACCTCCAACCCTACGAGCAGTACTTC
TRBJ1-5 . . TRBV6-1 15 CASSEYETGYQPQHF TGTGCCAGCAGTGAATACGAGACAGGCTATCAGCCCCAGCATTTT
TRBJ2-1 many . TRBV5-1 15 CASSFGWGAYNEQFF TGCGCCAGCAGCTTCGGGTGGGGGGCCTACAATGAGCAGTTCTTC
TRBJ2-2 . . TRBV2 15 CASSIRSRITGELFF TGTGCCAGCAGTATTAGATCTCGGATCACCGGGGAGCTGTTTTTT
TRBJ2-7 . . TRBV4-2 14 CASRKAVEVVEQYF TGTGCCAGCCGCAAGGCGGTGGAGGTCGTAGAGCAGTACTTC
TRBJ2-3 . TRBD1 TRBV5-8 17 CASSRTPGTGGTDTQYF TGTGCCAGCAGCAGAACCCCCGGGACAGGGGGCACAGATACGCAGTATTTT
TRBJ2-2 . TRBD1 TRBV5-1 14 CASSSGTGGRELFF TGCGCCAGCAGCTCCGGGACAGGGGGTCGGGAGCTGTTTTTT
TRBJ1-5 . . TRBV7-2 15 CASSRTGGADQPQHF TGTGCCAGCAGCCGGACGGGGGGCGCCGATCAGCCCCAGCATTTT
TRBJ2-7 few . TRBV29-1 13 CSAGPGHRYEQYF TGCAGCGCTGGCCCGGGACACAGGTACGAGCAGTACTTC
TRBJ1-4 few TRBD1 TRBV20-1 15 CSALGGDSLNEKLFF TGCAGTGCTCTCGGGGGGGACAGCCTTAATGAAAAACTGTTTTTT
TRBJ2-1 few TRBD2 TRBV30 16 CAWSVGGSGGRNEQFF TGTGCCTGGAGTGTGGGGGGTAGCGGGGGGAGGAATGAGCAGTTCTTC
TRBJ2-7 . . TRBV6-1 13 CASSEGLTYEQYF TGTGCCAGCAGTGAAGGACTCACCTACGAGCAGTACTTC
TRBJ1-1 . TRBD1 TRBV5-5 14 CASSPWDSYTEAFF TGTGCCAGCAGCCCATGGGACAGTTACACTGAAGCTTTCTTT
TRBJ1-3 . TRBD1 TRBV25-1 17 CASSGGTGRSSGNTIYF TGTGCCAGCAGTGGGGGGACAGGGAGAAGCTCTGGAAACACCATATATTTT
TRBJ2-3 . . TRBV12-3/TRBV12-4 15 CASSPGLGRTDTQYF TGTGCCAGCAGTCCTGGACTGGGACGCACAGATACGCAGTATTTT
TRBJ1-1 . TRBD1 TRBV12-3/TRBV12-4 17 CASSSLLRAGGNTEAFF TGTGCCAGCAGTTCCCTTCTAAGGGCAGGGGGGAACACTGAAGCTTTCTTT
TRBJ2-2 . . TRBV3-1 16 CASSQGFLQGHGELFF TGTGCCAGCAGCCAAGGGTTCCTCCAGGGGCACGGGGAGCTGTTTTTT
TRBJ2-1 few . TRBV7-6 13 CASSLAWQNEQFF TGTGCCAGCAGCTTAGCGTGGCAGAATGAGCAGTTCTTC
TRBJ2-1 . . TRBV28 15 CASSPPLFPNNEQFF TGTGCCAGCAGCCCCCCCCTGTTTCCTAACAATGAGCAGTTCTTC
TRBJ1-1 . . TRBV4-3 16 CASSQEGELRYTEAFF TGCGCCAGCAGCCAAGAAGGGGAACTTAGGTACACTGAAGCTTTCTTT
TRBJ2-3 . TRBD1 TRBV29-1 15 CSVGSGTGTTDTQYF TGCAGCGTCGGATCGGGGACAGGGACCACAGATACGCAGTATTTT
TRBJ2-2 . . TRBV5-1 15 CASSFRGPNTGELFF TGCGCCAGCAGCTTCCGGGGCCCGAACACCGGGGAGCTGTTTTTT
TRBJ1-2 few . TRBV20-1 14 CSADSGVSNYGYTF TGCAGTGCGGACTCAGGGGTGTCTAACTATGGCTACACCTTC
TRBJ2-5 . TRBD2 TRBV3-1 15 CASSQEPGLAWTQYF TGTGCCAGCAGCCAAGAACCGGGACTAGCGTGGACCCAGTACTTC
TRBJ2-2 many . TRBV12-3/TRBV12-4 14 CASSLAGVTGELFF TGTGCCAGCAGTTTAGCGGGGGTTACCGGGGAGCTGTTTTTT
TRBJ1-2 few . TRBV12-3/TRBV12-4 14 CASSTGSLNYGYTF TGTGCCAGCAGTACCGGCAGCCTAAACTATGGCTACACCTTC
TRBJ2-2 few . TRBV5-1 14 CASSFRRLTGELFF TGCGCCAGCAGCTTTCGTCGATTGACCGGGGAGCTGTTTTTT
TRBJ2-7 . TRBD1 TRBV28 14 CASSLGQGLGEQYF TGTGCCAGCAGCCTCGGACAGGGGCTGGGCGAGCAGTACTTC
TRBJ2-3 few TRBD2 TRBV28 16 CASSPLGLAAADTQYF TGTGCCAGCAGTCCCCTGGGACTAGCGGCAGCAGATACGCAGTATTTT
TRBJ2-7 many TRBD2 TRBV29-1 11 CSAGTIYEQYF TGCAGCGCCGGGACTATTTACGAGCAGTACTTC
TRBJ2-4 many TRBD2 TRBV12-3/TRBV12-4 20 CASSEQGLAGRASAKNIQYF TGTGCCAGCAGCGAGCAGGGCCTAGCGGGAAGGGCGTCGGCCAAAAACATTCAGTACTTC
TRBJ2-2 . TRBD1 TRBV12-3/TRBV12-4 14 CASRYRGKVGELFF TGTGCCAGCAGATACAGGGGGAAGGTCGGGGAGCTGTTTTTT
TRBJ2-7 many . TRBV7-8 18 CASSPKKAGSQASYEQYF TGTGCCAGCAGCCCAAAAAAAGCCGGATCTCAAGCCTCCTACGAGCAGTACTTC
TRBJ2-5 few . TRBV7-2 13 CASSPHREETQYF TGTGCCAGCAGCCCACACAGAGAAGAGACCCAGTACTTC
TRBJ2-1 . TRBD2 TRBV20-1 16 CSASGWTSGSGNEQFF TGCAGTGCTAGCGGCTGGACTAGCGGGAGTGGAAATGAGCAGTTCTTC
TRBJ2-1 . . TRBV2 13 CASSVPGDNEQFF TGTGCCAGCAGTGTCCCGGGAGACAATGAGCAGTTCTTC
TRBJ2-7 few . TRBV6-2/TRBV6-3 17 CASSYDPRGLFSYEQYF TGTGCCAGCAGTTACGACCCTCGAGGATTGTTCTCCTACGAGCAGTACTTC
TRBJ1-4 few TRBD1 TRBV30 17 CAWSVHRTGATNEKLFF TGTGCCTGGAGTGTACACCGGACAGGGGCAACTAATGAAAAACTGTTTTTT
TRBJ1-2 . . TRBV7-8 13 CASSLESGYGYTF TGTGCCAGCAGCTTAGAATCGGGCTATGGCTACACCTTC
TRBJ2-1 . TRBD2 TRBV6-5 14 CASSYTSANDEQFF TGTGCCAGCAGTTACACTAGCGCGAACGATGAGCAGTTCTTC
TRBJ2-4 . . TRBV6-2/TRBV6-3 14 CASSDRLGGNIQYF TGTGCCAGCAGTGATAGACTAGGAGGAAACATTCAGTACTTC